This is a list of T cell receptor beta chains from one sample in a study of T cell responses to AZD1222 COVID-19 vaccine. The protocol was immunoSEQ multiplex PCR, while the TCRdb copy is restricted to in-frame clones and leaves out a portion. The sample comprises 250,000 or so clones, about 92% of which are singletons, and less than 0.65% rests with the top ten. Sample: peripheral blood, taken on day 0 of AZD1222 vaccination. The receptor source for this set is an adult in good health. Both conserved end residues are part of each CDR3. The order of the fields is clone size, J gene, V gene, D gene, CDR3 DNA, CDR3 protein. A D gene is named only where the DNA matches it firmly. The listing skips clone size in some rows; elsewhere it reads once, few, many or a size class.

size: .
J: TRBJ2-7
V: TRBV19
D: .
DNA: TGTGCCAGTAGTACCGATATAGGGAGATCCTACGAGCAGTACTTC
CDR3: CASSTDIGRSYEQYF

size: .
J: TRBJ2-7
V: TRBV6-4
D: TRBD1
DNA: TGTGCCAGCAGCGACAGGGGGTTGCCCTCCTACGAGCAGTACTTC
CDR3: CASSDRGLPSYEQYF

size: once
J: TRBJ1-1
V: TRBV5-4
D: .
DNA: TGTGCCAGCGGAACTCAGGAGCACCCTGAAGCTTTCTTT
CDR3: CASGTQEHPEAFF

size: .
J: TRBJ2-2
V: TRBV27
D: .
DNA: TGTGCCAGCAGTTTAAGACAGGCGGGGAACACCGGGGAGCTGTTTTTT
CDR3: CASSLRQAGNTGELFF

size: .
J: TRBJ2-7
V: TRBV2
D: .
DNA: TGTGCCAGCAGTGATCCCAGGGGGGGAACCTACGAGCAGTACTTC
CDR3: CASSDPRGGTYEQYF

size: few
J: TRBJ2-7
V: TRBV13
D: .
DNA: TGTGCCAGCAGCTTAGGGCAGGGTGTAAACGAGCAGTACTTC
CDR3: CASSLGQGVNEQYF

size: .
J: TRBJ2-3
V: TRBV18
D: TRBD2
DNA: TGTGCCAGCTCACCGGGGACTAGCGATCGAATCTTCACAGATACGCAGTATTTT
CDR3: CASSPGTSDRIFTDTQYF

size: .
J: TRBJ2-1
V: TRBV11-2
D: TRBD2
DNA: TGTGCCAGCAGCCACCGGGGGGGACCCTACAATGAGCAGTTCTTC
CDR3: CASSHRGGPYNEQFF

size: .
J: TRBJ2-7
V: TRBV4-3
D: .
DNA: TGCGCCAGCAGCCAAGGCCCAGGGGAGGAGCAGTACTTC
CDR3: CASSQGPGEEQYF

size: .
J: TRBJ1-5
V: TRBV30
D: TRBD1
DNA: TGTGCCTGGAACCGACCAGACAGGGAAGGTCAGCCCCAGCATTTT
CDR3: CAWNRPDREGQPQHF

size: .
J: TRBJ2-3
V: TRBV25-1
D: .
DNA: TGTGCCAGCAGTGAATTGGGCAGATCTAGCACAGATACGCAGTATTTT
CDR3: CASSELGRSSTDTQYF

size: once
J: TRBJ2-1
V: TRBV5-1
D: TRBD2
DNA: TGCGCCAGCCGCGTAGCGGGAGGGCCATACAATGAGCAGTTCTTC
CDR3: CASRVAGGPYNEQFF

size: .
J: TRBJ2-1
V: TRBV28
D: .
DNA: TGTGCCAGCAGTTTCGGGGACGGCATAGGGGACAATGAGCAGTTCTTC
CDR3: CASSFGDGIGDNEQFF

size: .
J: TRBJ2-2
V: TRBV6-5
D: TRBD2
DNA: TGTGCCATCCTAGCGGGAGGTGGCACCGGGGAGCTGTTTTTT
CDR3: CAILAGGGTGELFF

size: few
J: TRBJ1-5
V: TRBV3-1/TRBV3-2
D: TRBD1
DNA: TGTGCCAGCAGCCACGGGACAGGGGAGGACCAGCCCCAGCATTTT
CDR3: CASSHGTGEDQPQHF

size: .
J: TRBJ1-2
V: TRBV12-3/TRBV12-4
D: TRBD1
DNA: TGTGCCAGCAACGACAGGGATAATGGCTACACCTTC
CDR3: CASNDRDNGYTF

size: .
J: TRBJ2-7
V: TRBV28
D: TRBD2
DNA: TGTGCCAGCAGTCCTCAGCGGGGGCTAAGTGAGCAGTACTTC
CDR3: CASSPQRGLSEQYF

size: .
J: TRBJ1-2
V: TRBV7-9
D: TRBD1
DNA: TGTGCCAGCAGCCAGGACAGGGCCTATGGCTACACCTTC
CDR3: CASSQDRAYGYTF

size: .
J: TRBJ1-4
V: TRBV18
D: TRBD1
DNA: TGTGCCAGCTCACCGCAGACAGGGCTTGAAAAACTGTTTTTT
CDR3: CASSPQTGLEKLFF

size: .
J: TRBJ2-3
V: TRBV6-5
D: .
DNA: TGTGCCAGCAGGAAGGCAGATACGCAGTATTTT
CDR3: CASRKADTQYF

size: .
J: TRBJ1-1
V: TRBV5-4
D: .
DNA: TGTGCCAGCAGCTTTGGGAACAGGTGGGACACTGAAGCTTTCTTT
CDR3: CASSFGNRWDTEAFF

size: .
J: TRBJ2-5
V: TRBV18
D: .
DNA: TGTGCCAGCTCACCCCCCAGCGAGACCCAGTACTTC
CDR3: CASSPPSETQYF

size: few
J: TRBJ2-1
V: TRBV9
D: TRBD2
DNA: TGTGCCAGCAGCGTGTCTAGCGGGATAGTCAATGAGCAGTTCTTC
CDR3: CASSVSSGIVNEQFF

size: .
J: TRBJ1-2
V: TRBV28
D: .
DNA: TGTGCCAGCAGGCCCCCAACAGGGATCGCTGGCTACACCTTC
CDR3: CASRPPTGIAGYTF

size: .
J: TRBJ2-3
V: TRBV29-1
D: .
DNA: TGCAGCGCTCGACAGGGGAGGGGCACAGATACGCAGTATTTT
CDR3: CSARQGRGTDTQYF

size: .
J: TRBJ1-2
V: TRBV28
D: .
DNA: TGTGCCAGCAGTTTCGACCCCCAGGGGAACGTGTATGGCTACACCTTC
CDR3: CASSFDPQGNVYGYTF

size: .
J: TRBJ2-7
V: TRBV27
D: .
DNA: TGTGCCAGCAGCTACAACCGACAGTACCGACCTGGAGGATACGAGCAGTACTTC
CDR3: CASSYNRQYRPGGYEQYF

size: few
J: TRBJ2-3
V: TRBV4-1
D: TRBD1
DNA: TGCGCCAGCAGCCATCGGGGCAGGGACAGGGGGACAGATACGCAGTATTTT
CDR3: CASSHRGRDRGTDTQYF

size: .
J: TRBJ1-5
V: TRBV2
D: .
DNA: TGTGCCAGCAAGGGGTCAGGCAATCAGCCCCAGCATTTT
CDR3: CASKGSGNQPQHF